The clone carrying this TCR beta chain was detected once. What it binds is unknown. The data stem from a study of shared clonotypes between healthy human individuals. It was across several immunoSEQ plates that each subset's genomic DNA was evenly split. Sequencing was performed with immunoSEQ multiplex PCR; in TCRdb, only in-frame clones are kept and a portion is missing. The profile covers approximately 2,300,000 clones, with about nine tenths appearing a single time and around 0.35% taken by the ten largest. Germline V gives CDR1 SGHRS, CDR2 YFSETQ. This CDR3 spans 16 amino acids. V shed 6 bases and J 0 bases; nucleotides not matched to a gene: 11. Findings of the study overall: Donor scarcity curtailed the genetic and exposure-history diversity represented herein.

The source material was naive CD4+ T cells from PBMCs. The sample's subset: CD45RA+ positively selected. The chain recombines TRBV5-1 with TRBJ2-5; TRBD1 matches 7 bases. The origin of this receptor is a man aged 18 to 29 in good health. Some clones in this sample may be carry-over from other donors' samples. The CDR3 spells CASTLAAGQDQETQYF. The CDR3 coding sequence is TGCGCCAGCACCCTTGCGGCTGGACAGGACCAAGAGACCCAGTACTTC.